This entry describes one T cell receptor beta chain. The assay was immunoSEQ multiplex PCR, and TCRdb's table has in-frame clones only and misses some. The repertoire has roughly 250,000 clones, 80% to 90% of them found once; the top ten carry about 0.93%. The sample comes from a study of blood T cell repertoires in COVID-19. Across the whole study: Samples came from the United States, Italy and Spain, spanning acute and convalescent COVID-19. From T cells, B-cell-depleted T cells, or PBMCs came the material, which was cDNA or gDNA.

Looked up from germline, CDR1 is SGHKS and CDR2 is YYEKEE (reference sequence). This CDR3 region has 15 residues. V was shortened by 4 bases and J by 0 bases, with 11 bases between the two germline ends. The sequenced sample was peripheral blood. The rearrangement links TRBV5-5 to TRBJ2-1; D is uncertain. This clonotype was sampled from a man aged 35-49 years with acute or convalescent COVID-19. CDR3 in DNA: TGTGCCAGCAGCCGAACTGGTGCCTCCTACAATGAGCAGTTCTTC. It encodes CASSRTGASYNEQFF.